This T cell receptor beta chain was captured in a study of cytomegalovirus exposure and HLA in healthy donors. Researchers ran the PCR with 60 Vbeta and 13 Jbeta primers. The assay was immunoSEQ multiplex PCR, and TCRdb's table has in-frame clones only and misses some. The repertoire holds 150,000 to 200,000 clones, with 60% to 85% as singletons. At the time of sampling, donors were nominally healthy, though unrecorded immune exposures were likely. The sequencing sample was made of PBMCs. The clonotype originates from a woman in her fifties or sixties in good health and CMV-seropositive.

CDR3 loop: CASSFRQSYGYTF. The CDR3 DNA reads as TGTGCCAGCAGCTTCCGACAGAGCTATGGCTACACCTTC. This chain connects TRBV7-2 to TRBJ1-2; D is perhaps TRBD1 (5 bases). The V gene lost 3 bases and the J gene lost 4 bases, with 9 bases spanning the gap. The CDR3 consists of 13 residues. Per the germline V gene, CDR1 is SGHTA and CDR2 is FQGNSA.